A selection of T cell receptor beta chains follows, all from one sample in a study of blood T cell repertoires in COVID-19. Clones were read by immunoSEQ multiplex PCR, and TCRdb kept only the in-frame ones, dropping some. The data contain about 70,000 clones, around 86% of them singletons. Sequenced: peripheral blood. All receptors derive from a man between 65 and 80 years old with active COVID-19. Each CDR3 is given with its conserved first and last residue. The order of the fields is J gene, CDR3 length, D gene, clone size, V gene, CDR3 protein, CDR3 DNA. A D gene is named only where the DNA matches it firmly. Size is stated for part of the rows, as once, few or many counts, or as a class when the clone is expanded.

j_call: TRBJ1-5
cdr3_length: 15
d_call: -
clone_size: -
v_call: TRBV6-5
cdr3_aa: CASARGGGGNQPQHF
cdr3_nt: TGTGCCAGCGCCCGGGGGGGCGGGGGCAATCAGCCCCAGCATTTT

j_call: TRBJ2-1
cdr3_length: 13
d_call: -
clone_size: once
v_call: TRBV30
cdr3_aa: CAWSRQRYNEQFF
cdr3_nt: TGTGCCTGGAGTCGTCAGAGGTACAATGAGCAGTTCTTC

j_call: TRBJ2-1
cdr3_length: 17
d_call: -
clone_size: -
v_call: TRBV5-4
cdr3_aa: CASSPRLVARGYNEQFF
cdr3_nt: TGTGCCAGCAGCCCCAGACTAGTAGCCCGAGGGTACAATGAGCAGTTCTTC

j_call: TRBJ2-5
cdr3_length: 13
d_call: -
clone_size: -
v_call: TRBV30
cdr3_aa: CAWSVQGQETQYF
cdr3_nt: TGTGCCTGGAGTGTGCAGGGACAAGAGACCCAGTACTTC

j_call: TRBJ2-3
cdr3_length: 16
d_call: TRBD1
clone_size: -
v_call: TRBV4-3
cdr3_aa: CASSQVVQGRTDTQYF
cdr3_nt: TGCGCCAGCAGCCAAGTGGTACAGGGGCGCACAGATACGCAGTATTTT

j_call: TRBJ2-7
cdr3_length: 17
d_call: TRBD2
clone_size: -
v_call: TRBV28
cdr3_aa: CASIEGLAGGSPYEQYF
cdr3_nt: TGTGCCAGCATTGAGGGACTAGCGGGAGGTAGCCCCTACGAGCAGTACTTC

j_call: TRBJ2-3
cdr3_length: 16
d_call: TRBD2
clone_size: -
v_call: TRBV4-3
cdr3_aa: CASSQERRGSADTQYF
cdr3_nt: TGCGCCAGCAGCCAAGAGAGGCGCGGGAGCGCAGATACGCAGTATTTT

j_call: TRBJ2-7
cdr3_length: 12
d_call: -
clone_size: -
v_call: TRBV5-1
cdr3_aa: CASSPDTYEQYF
cdr3_nt: TGCGCCAGCAGCCCCGACACCTACGAGCAGTACTTC

j_call: TRBJ2-1
cdr3_length: 14
d_call: TRBD2
clone_size: -
v_call: TRBV7-3
cdr3_aa: CASSLSGTYNEQFF
cdr3_nt: TGTGCCAGCAGCCTTAGCGGGACCTACAATGAGCAGTTCTTC

j_call: TRBJ2-7
cdr3_length: 14
d_call: TRBD1
clone_size: -
v_call: TRBV2
cdr3_aa: CASTPRDSSYEQYF
cdr3_nt: TGTGCCAGCACCCCCCGGGACAGCTCCTACGAGCAGTACTTC

j_call: TRBJ2-5
cdr3_length: 13
d_call: TRBD1
clone_size: -
v_call: TRBV19
cdr3_aa: CASSMGQGPTRYF
cdr3_nt: TGTGCCAGTAGTATGGGACAGGGGCCCACCCGGTACTTC

j_call: TRBJ2-2
cdr3_length: 15
d_call: TRBD1
clone_size: -
v_call: TRBV19
cdr3_aa: CASGGQGGVTGELFF
cdr3_nt: TGTGCCAGTGGTGGACAGGGCGGCGTCACCGGGGAGCTGTTTTTT

j_call: TRBJ2-5
cdr3_length: 15
d_call: TRBD2
clone_size: -
v_call: TRBV29-1
cdr3_aa: CSVGGPSGRGETQYF
cdr3_nt: TGCAGCGTTGGGGGACCTAGCGGGAGGGGAGAGACCCAGTACTTC

j_call: TRBJ2-1
cdr3_length: 15
d_call: TRBD1
clone_size: -
v_call: TRBV3-1/TRBV3-2
cdr3_aa: CASSPNRGTGDEQFF
cdr3_nt: TGTGCCAGCAGCCCCAACAGGGGGACTGGGGATGAGCAGTTCTTC

j_call: TRBJ1-6
cdr3_length: 16
d_call: TRBD1
clone_size: -
v_call: TRBV9
cdr3_aa: CASSTTGTAYNSPLHF
cdr3_nt: TGTGCCAGCAGCACCACCGGGACAGCCTATAATTCACCCCTCCACTTT

j_call: TRBJ1-2
cdr3_length: 13
d_call: -
clone_size: -
v_call: TRBV28
cdr3_aa: CASSPPQGWGYTF
cdr3_nt: TGTGCCAGCAGCCCACCACAGGGTTGGGGCTACACCTTC

j_call: TRBJ2-7
cdr3_length: 14
d_call: -
clone_size: few
v_call: TRBV2
cdr3_aa: CVRGGATAAHEQYF
cdr3_nt: TGTGTCAGGGGGGGGGCTACCGCCGCCCACGAGCAGTACTTC

j_call: TRBJ2-5
cdr3_length: 14
d_call: TRBD1
clone_size: -
v_call: TRBV6-5
cdr3_aa: CASSGGQGWETQYF
cdr3_nt: TGTGCCAGCAGCGGGGGACAGGGGTGGGAGACCCAGTACTTC

j_call: TRBJ2-7
cdr3_length: 14
d_call: -
clone_size: -
v_call: TRBV7-8
cdr3_aa: CASSSSPQGNEQYF
cdr3_nt: TGTGCCAGCAGCTCGTCCCCACAGGGCAACGAGCAGTACTTC

j_call: TRBJ2-3
cdr3_length: 12
d_call: -
clone_size: -
v_call: TRBV12-3/TRBV12-4
cdr3_aa: CASSSGTDTQYF
cdr3_nt: TGTGCCAGCAGCTCAGGAACAGATACGCAGTATTTT

j_call: TRBJ1-2
cdr3_length: 14
d_call: -
clone_size: few
v_call: TRBV11-1
cdr3_aa: CASSPWGEEDGYTF
cdr3_nt: TGTGCCAGCAGCCCATGGGGGGAAGAAGATGGCTACACCTTC

j_call: TRBJ1-2
cdr3_length: 16
d_call: TRBD1
clone_size: -
v_call: TRBV28
cdr3_aa: CASSPTTDRPHYGYTF
cdr3_nt: TGTGCCAGCAGTCCCACAACGGACAGGCCACACTATGGCTACACCTTC

j_call: TRBJ1-3
cdr3_length: 16
d_call: TRBD1
clone_size: -
v_call: TRBV7-2
cdr3_aa: CASSLAGGQGGNTIYF
cdr3_nt: TGTGCCAGCAGCTTAGCTGGGGGACAGGGCGGAAACACCATATATTTT

j_call: TRBJ2-7
cdr3_length: 15
d_call: -
clone_size: -
v_call: TRBV6-5
cdr3_aa: CASTPISRARYEQYF
cdr3_nt: TGTGCCAGCACCCCGATCAGCAGGGCGCGGTACGAGCAGTACTTC

j_call: TRBJ2-7
cdr3_length: 12
d_call: -
clone_size: -
v_call: TRBV10-3
cdr3_aa: CAISEPGGEQYF
cdr3_nt: TGTGCCATCAGTGAGCCCGGGGGCGAGCAGTACTTC

j_call: TRBJ1-5
cdr3_length: 15
d_call: TRBD1
clone_size: -
v_call: TRBV27
cdr3_aa: CASSPGTGANQPQHF
cdr3_nt: TGTGCCAGCAGTCCCGGGACAGGGGCCAATCAGCCCCAGCATTTT

j_call: TRBJ2-3
cdr3_length: 14
d_call: TRBD2
clone_size: -
v_call: TRBV27
cdr3_aa: CASSQLAEFDTQYF
cdr3_nt: TGTGCCAGCAGCCAACTAGCGGAGTTCGATACGCAGTATTTT

j_call: TRBJ1-5
cdr3_length: 15
d_call: TRBD1
clone_size: -
v_call: TRBV27
cdr3_aa: CASSLRGQGNQPQHF
cdr3_nt: TGTGCCAGCAGTTTACGGGGACAGGGAAATCAGCCCCAGCATTTT

j_call: TRBJ2-5
cdr3_length: 11
d_call: -
clone_size: -
v_call: TRBV19
cdr3_aa: CASRQEETQYF
cdr3_nt: TGTGCCAGTAGGCAGGAAGAGACCCAGTACTTC

j_call: TRBJ2-7
cdr3_length: 14
d_call: -
clone_size: -
v_call: TRBV11-1
cdr3_aa: CASTGFRGLGEQYF
cdr3_nt: TGTGCCAGCACCGGATTCCGGGGGTTGGGCGAGCAGTACTTC

j_call: TRBJ1-2
cdr3_length: 13
d_call: -
clone_size: -
v_call: TRBV7-9
cdr3_aa: CASTPGPNYGYTF
cdr3_nt: TGTGCCAGCACCCCAGGTCCGAACTATGGCTACACCTTC

j_call: TRBJ1-5
cdr3_length: 18
d_call: -
clone_size: -
v_call: TRBV28
cdr3_aa: CASSPSPAGARSNQPQHF
cdr3_nt: TGTGCCAGCAGTCCATCCCCGGCGGGGGCGAGGAGCAATCAGCCCCAGCATTTT

j_call: TRBJ1-6
cdr3_length: 14
d_call: -
clone_size: -
v_call: TRBV28
cdr3_aa: CASNLGGGVGALHF
cdr3_nt: TGTGCCAGCAACCTGGGGGGGGGAGTGGGTGCCCTCCACTTT

j_call: TRBJ2-1
cdr3_length: 15
d_call: TRBD1
clone_size: -
v_call: TRBV5-1
cdr3_aa: CASTTRTGGYNEQFF
cdr3_nt: TGCGCCAGCACCACCCGGACAGGGGGCTACAATGAGCAGTTCTTC

j_call: TRBJ1-5
cdr3_length: 14
d_call: -
clone_size: few
v_call: TRBV3-1/TRBV3-2
cdr3_aa: CASSQDRRDQPQHF
cdr3_nt: TGTGCCAGCAGCCAAGATCGCAGGGATCAGCCCCAGCATTTT

j_call: TRBJ2-7
cdr3_length: 15
d_call: TRBD1
clone_size: -
v_call: TRBV24-1
cdr3_aa: CATSDPGQGAWEQYF
cdr3_nt: TGTGCCACCAGTGACCCGGGACAGGGGGCTTGGGAGCAGTACTTC

j_call: TRBJ2-7
cdr3_length: 14
d_call: -
clone_size: -
v_call: TRBV5-1
cdr3_aa: CASSPDSVSYEQYF
cdr3_nt: TGCGCCAGCAGCCCCGACAGTGTCTCCTACGAGCAGTACTTC

j_call: TRBJ2-1
cdr3_length: 15
d_call: TRBD2
clone_size: -
v_call: TRBV4-1
cdr3_aa: CASSREGASGSRQFF
cdr3_nt: TGCGCCAGCAGCCGCGAAGGGGCTAGCGGGAGTCGGCAGTTCTTC

j_call: TRBJ2-1
cdr3_length: 14
d_call: -
clone_size: -
v_call: TRBV15
cdr3_aa: CATSTQGGWAEQFF
cdr3_nt: TGTGCCACCAGCACTCAGGGAGGCTGGGCTGAGCAGTTCTTC

j_call: TRBJ2-2
cdr3_length: 18
d_call: -
clone_size: -
v_call: TRBV7-3
cdr3_aa: CASTLREGGRVGTGELFF
cdr3_nt: TGTGCCAGCACCCTAAGGGAGGGGGGTCGCGTGGGCACCGGGGAGCTGTTTTTT

j_call: TRBJ2-7
cdr3_length: 14
d_call: -
clone_size: -
v_call: TRBV30
cdr3_aa: CAWRRPGEVHEQYF
cdr3_nt: TGTGCCTGGAGGAGGCCGGGGGAGGTCCACGAGCAGTACTTC

j_call: TRBJ2-1
cdr3_length: 16
d_call: TRBD1
clone_size: -
v_call: TRBV4-3
cdr3_aa: CASSQESGQGANEQFF
cdr3_nt: TGCGCCAGCAGCCAGGAATCGGGACAGGGGGCTAATGAGCAGTTCTTC